This TCR beta chain came from a study of cytomegalovirus exposure and HLA in healthy donors. With 60 Vbeta and 13 Jbeta primers, the PCR was carried out. Here immunoSEQ multiplex PCR was the method, and the copy in TCRdb shows in-frame clones only, minus some. The sample yields 65,000 to 80,000 clones, 65% to 85% seen once. Germline V gene lookup returns CDR1 MDHEN and CDR2 SYDVKM. The length of the CDR3 is 15 residues. Trimming cost V 1 base and J 3 bases, with 13 bases left between them. Sequencing used PBMCs. This clonotype was obtained from a woman between 40 and 50 years old in good health and CMV-seropositive. J is TRBJ2-7 and V is TRBV28; D may be TRBD1 (6 bases). Written as DNA, the CDR3 is TGTGCCAGCAGTTTATTCCGGGAAGGGGGCTACGAGCAGTACTTC. This sequence encodes CASSLFREGGYEQYF.